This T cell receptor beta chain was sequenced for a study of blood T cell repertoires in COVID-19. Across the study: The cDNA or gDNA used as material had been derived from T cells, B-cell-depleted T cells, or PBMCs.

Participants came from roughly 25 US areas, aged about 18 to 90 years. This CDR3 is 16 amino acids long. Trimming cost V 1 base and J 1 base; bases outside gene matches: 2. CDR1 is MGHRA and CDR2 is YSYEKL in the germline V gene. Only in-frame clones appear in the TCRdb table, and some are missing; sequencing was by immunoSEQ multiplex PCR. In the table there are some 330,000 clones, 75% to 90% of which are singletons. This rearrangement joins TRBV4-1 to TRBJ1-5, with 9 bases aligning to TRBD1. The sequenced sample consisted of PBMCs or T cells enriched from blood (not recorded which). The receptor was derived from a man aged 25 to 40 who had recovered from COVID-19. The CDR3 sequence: CASSQGGTGSNQPQHF. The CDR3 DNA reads TGCGCCAGCAGCCAAGGGGGGACAGGGAGCAATCAGCCCCAGCATTTT.